What follows are 14 T cell receptor beta chains derived from one specimen sequenced in a study of cytomegalovirus exposure and HLA in healthy donors. The table came from immunoSEQ multiplex PCR; TCRdb's copy has only in-frame clones and leaves some out. Of 40,000 to 55,000 clones detected, about 90% appear once; the ten largest clones hold approximately 6.7%. The sequencing sample was made of PBMCs. Every receptor here comes from a woman between 25 and 40 years old in good health and CMV-seronegative.

This chain joins TRBV4-2 and TRBJ1-2; weak D call: TRBD1 (6 bases). The CDR3 covers 14 residues. Germline values: CDR1 LGHNA, CDR2 YNFKEQ. Trimming took 0 bases from V and 8 from J, leaving 13 bases between them. The CDR3 region has the DNA TGTGCCAGCAGCCAAGATGCGGGGGCTCGGGGCTACACCTTC. Residues: CASSQDAGARGYTF.

V gene TRBV5-1 combines with J gene TRBJ2-5; 8 bases fit TRBD2. CDR1 and CDR2 (germline): SGHRS, YFSETQ. Trimming removed 1 base from V and 2 bases from J; junction bases left unmatched: 7. CDR3 length: 16 amino acids. This chain's CDR3 is CASSLSASGYQETQYF. The DNA of the CDR3 is TGCGCCAGCAGCTTGTCCGCTAGCGGGTATCAAGAGACCCAGTACTTC.

This chain connects TRBV7-9 to TRBJ1-5; tentative D call: TRBD1 (6 bases). V lost 2 bases, J lost 3 bases, and 20 bases lay in between. Germline V gene lookup returns CDR1 SEHNR and CDR2 FQNEAQ (reference sequence). This CDR3 comprises 18 residues. CDR3 protein: CASSLMSGGRGSNQPQHF. CDR3 nucleotide sequence: TGTGCCAGCAGCTTAATGAGCGGGGGCAGGGGATCCAATCAGCCCCAGCATTTT.

The rearrangement uses TRBV28 and TRBJ1-1, with D perhaps matching TRBD1 (5 bases). The germline V gene has CDR1 MDHEN and CDR2 SYDVKM. CDR3 length: 16 residues. The V end lost 5 bases, the J end lost 0 bases, and 16 bases lay between the germline ends. CDR3 in DNA: TGTGCCAGCAGTGGGGGGGTTGGCGGGATGAACACTGAAGCTTTCTTT. Encoded protein: CASSGGVGGMNTEAFF.

A few counts support this clone. V usage is TRBV27 and J usage is TRBJ2-7; 8 bases are a match to TRBD2. This CDR3 has 14 residues. Trimming cost V 6 bases and J 3 bases; bases outside gene matches: 7. CDR1 and CDR2 (germline): MNHEY, SMNVEV (reference sequence). CDR3 residues: CASRDSGSFYEQYF. The CDR3 nucleotides read TGTGCCAGCAGGGACAGCGGGAGCTTCTACGAGCAGTACTTC.

DNA for the CDR3: TGTGCCAGCAGTTTATCCCGGGAGCGGGGGTTTGGGGCAGATACGCAGTATTTT. Its translation: CASSLSRERGFGADTQYF. This chain links TRBV27 with TRBJ2-3, with 8 bases that match TRBD2. CDR3 length: 18 amino acids. CDR1 and CDR2 from the germline V gene are MNHEY and SMNVEV (reference sequence). V lost 0 bases to trimming and J lost 4 bases; unmatched junction nucleotides: 12.

This clone has only one observation. This rearrangement joins TRBV28 to TRBJ1-1, with D tentatively TRBD1 (5 bases). The CDR3 has 13 amino acids. Germline CDR1 MDHEN, CDR2 SYDVKM. Deletions cut 6 bases from V and 5 bases from J, with 13 bases between. Here the CDR3 reads CASRRGSRTEAFF. The CDR3 bases are TGTGCCAGCAGGCGGGGGTCGCGGACTGAAGCTTTCTTT.

In this sample, this clone turned up a few times. The chain recombines TRBV18 with TRBJ2-1; perhaps TRBD2 as D (6 bases). The germline V gene encodes CDR1 KGHSH and CDR2 LQKENI. This CDR3 spans 15 amino acids. Trimming stripped 6 bases from V and 2 bases from J, with 14 bases between. The CDR3 here is CASSPGGIPYNEQFF. DNA for the CDR3: TGTGCCAGCTCCCCCGGGGGAATCCCCTACAATGAGCAGTTCTTC.

The J gene is TRBJ1-5, the V gene TRBV28, with 10 bases lining up with TRBD1. After removal of 5 bases from V and 4 bases from J, the junction contained 5 bases not matched to a gene. The germline CDR1 and CDR2 sequences are MDHEN and SYDVKM. The CDR3 loop spans 15 amino acids. Here the CDR3 reads CASSPGTGVNQPQHF. The CDR3, as DNA: TGTGCCAGCAGTCCCGGGACAGGGGTGAATCAGCCCCAGCATTTT. Full variable domain (outside the CDR3, taken from reference TRBV28 and TRBJ1-5): DVKVTQSSRYLVKRTGEKVFLECVQDMDHENMFWYRQDPGLGLRLIYFSYDVKMKEKGDIPEGYSVSREKKERFSLILESASTNQTSMYLCASSPGTGVNQPQHFGDGTRLSIL.

This chain joins TRBV5-1 and TRBJ2-3; 8 bases map to TRBD1. The CDR3 spans 16 residues. J lost 0 bases, V lost 4 bases, and 7 bases had no gene match. In germline, CDR1 is SGHRS, CDR2 YFSETQ. CDR3: CASSQTDRGSTDTQYF. CDR3 DNA sequence: TGCGCCAGCAGCCAAACAGACAGGGGTAGCACAGATACGCAGTATTTT.

This sequence joins TRBV18 and TRBJ1-5; TRBD1 is a possible D gene (6 bases). The germline gives CDR1 KGHSH, CDR2 LQKENI. The CDR3 consists of 17 residues. The ends were cut back, 3 bases at V and 2 bases at J, with 17 bases in the middle. CDR3 DNA: TGTGCCAGCTCACCCAGCCTAGGGGGGGTGGGCAATCAGCCCCAGCATTTT. Translation gives CASSPSLGGVGNQPQHF. The whole variable domain, remainder taken from reference TRBV18 and TRBJ1-5, is NAGVMQNPRHLVRRRGQEARLRCSPMKGHSHVYWYRQLPEEGLKFMVYLQKENIIDESGMPKERFSAEFPKEGPSILRIQQVVRGDSAAYFCASSPSLGGVGNQPQHFGDGTRLSIL.

The V gene is TRBV5-1, the J gene TRBJ1-3, with TRBD1 as a possible D gene (5 bases). Germline-derived CDR1 and CDR2 are SGHRS and YFSETQ. This CDR3 region has 14 residues. V dropped 4 bases and J dropped 3 bases, with 11 bases sitting between them. CDR3 sequence (DNA): TGCGCCAGCAGCGCCGGGACTGATGGAAACACCATATATTTT. It translates to CASSAGTDGNTIYF. Supplemented by reference TRBV5-1 and TRBJ1-3, the full variable domain reads KAGVTQTPRYLIKTRGQQVTLSCSPISGHRSVSWYQQTPGQGLQFLFEYFSETQRNKGNFPGRFSGRQFSNSRSEMNVSTLELGDSALYLCASSAGTDGNTIYFGEGSWLTVV.

The rearrangement joins TRBV19 to TRBJ1-5, with TRBD1 as a possible D gene (6 bases). CDR1 is LNHDA and CDR2 is SQIVND in the germline V gene (reference sequence). The CDR3 totals 15 residues. V dropped 4 bases and J dropped 2 bases, with 12 bases sitting between them. The CDR3 DNA reads TGTGCCAGTAGTACGTGGGGGCAGGGCAATCAGCCCCAGCATTTT. Amino acid sequence: CASSTWGQGNQPQHF.

The chain joins TRBV7-2 to TRBJ1-1; D unclear. V was trimmed by 4 bases and J by 6 bases, leaving 15 bases between them. Germline assignment: CDR1 SGHTA and CDR2 FQGNSA. CDR3 length: 14 amino acids. For the CDR3, the DNA is TGTGCCAGCAGCTCGGACCTCCCCGGGGCTGAAGCTTTCTTT. It is translated as CASSSDLPGAEAFF.